This is a list of T cell receptor beta chains from one sample in a study of blood T cell repertoires in COVID-19. The protocol was immunoSEQ multiplex PCR, while the TCRdb copy is restricted to in-frame clones and leaves out a portion. The sample has 300,000 to 400,000 clones; approximately 90% are singletons. Sequenced: PBMCs or T cells enriched from blood (not recorded which). The receptors were gathered from a woman under 40 with acute COVID-19. The CDR3 runs from the conserved cysteine through the conserved F or W. The order of the fields is J gene, clone size, D gene, V gene, CDR3 DNA, CDR3 protein. The D gene is left open where the match is weak. Where a row states a size, it is once, few, many or the class of an expanded clone; other rows omit it.

J gene: TRBJ2-7
clone size: .
D gene: TRBD1
V gene: TRBV15
CDR3 DNA: TGTGCCACCAGCAGGGGACAGATAGACTACGAGCAGTACTTC
CDR3 protein: CATSRGQIDYEQYF

J gene: TRBJ1-5
clone size: .
D gene: .
V gene: TRBV18
CDR3 DNA: TGTGCCAGCTCAGCAGATAGCAATCAGCCCCAGCATTTT
CDR3 protein: CASSADSNQPQHF

J gene: TRBJ2-4
clone size: .
D gene: TRBD1
V gene: TRBV15
CDR3 DNA: TGTGCCACCAGCAGAGACGGGGCAGGGGGTGGCCTAGATGAAAACATTCAGTACTTC
CDR3 protein: CATSRDGAGGGLDENIQYF

J gene: TRBJ2-7
clone size: .
D gene: .
V gene: TRBV9
CDR3 DNA: TGTGCCAGCAGCGTAGACCACCCAGGGCCGCAGTACTTC
CDR3 protein: CASSVDHPGPQYF

J gene: TRBJ1-1
clone size: .
D gene: TRBD1
V gene: TRBV29-1
CDR3 DNA: TGCAGCGTTGAGGACAGGGTGAAAGCTTTCTTT
CDR3 protein: CSVEDRVKAFF

J gene: TRBJ2-4
clone size: .
D gene: .
V gene: TRBV19
CDR3 DNA: TGTGCCAGTAGTATTGGCAGAGCCAAAAACATTCAGTACTTC
CDR3 protein: CASSIGRAKNIQYF

J gene: TRBJ2-7
clone size: .
D gene: .
V gene: TRBV5-1
CDR3 DNA: TGCGCCAGCAGCTTGGCCGGGATAGGTCGAGGCTCCTACGAGCAGTACTTC
CDR3 protein: CASSLAGIGRGSYEQYF

J gene: TRBJ2-1
clone size: .
D gene: .
V gene: TRBV11-2
CDR3 DNA: TGTGCCAGCATGGTTTGGGGCTCGGATGAGCAGTTCTTC
CDR3 protein: CASMVWGSDEQFF

J gene: TRBJ2-1
clone size: .
D gene: .
V gene: TRBV7-3
CDR3 DNA: TGTGCCAGCAAGCTAAGCGGGCGCCACAATGAGCAGTTCTTC
CDR3 protein: CASKLSGRHNEQFF

J gene: TRBJ2-7
clone size: .
D gene: TRBD1
V gene: TRBV6-5
CDR3 DNA: TGTGCCAGCAGCCACCGGACAGGAAACTACGAGCAGTACTTC
CDR3 protein: CASSHRTGNYEQYF

J gene: TRBJ2-3
clone size: .
D gene: TRBD1
V gene: TRBV10-3
CDR3 DNA: TGTGCCATCAGCGGAACAGGGGGAGATACAGATACGCAGTATTTT
CDR3 protein: CAISGTGGDTDTQYF

J gene: TRBJ2-1
clone size: .
D gene: TRBD2
V gene: TRBV18
CDR3 DNA: TGTGCCAGCTCAAGGACTAGCGGGGGGGCCTATGAGCAGTTCTTC
CDR3 protein: CASSRTSGGAYEQFF

J gene: TRBJ1-4
clone size: once
D gene: TRBD1
V gene: TRBV19
CDR3 DNA: TGTGCCAGTACTCCGACAGGGCTCGAAAAACTGTTTTTT
CDR3 protein: CASTPTGLEKLFF

J gene: TRBJ2-7
clone size: .
D gene: .
V gene: TRBV29-1
CDR3 DNA: TGCAGCGTTGGGCAGAATCCCTACGAGCAGTACTTC
CDR3 protein: CSVGQNPYEQYF

J gene: TRBJ2-3
clone size: .
D gene: TRBD1
V gene: TRBV27
CDR3 DNA: TGTGCCAGCAGTCGAGCCGGGACAGGGGGCACAGATACGCAGTATTTT
CDR3 protein: CASSRAGTGGTDTQYF

J gene: TRBJ1-5
clone size: .
D gene: .
V gene: TRBV5-1
CDR3 DNA: TGCGCCAGCCGGGAGGACAGCAATCAGCCCCAGCATTTT
CDR3 protein: CASREDSNQPQHF

J gene: TRBJ1-2
clone size: .
D gene: TRBD1
V gene: TRBV7-3
CDR3 DNA: TGTGCCAGCAGCTTAACACCAGGGGGACAGGGGAAGAACTTC
CDR3 protein: CASSLTPGGQGKNF

J gene: TRBJ1-2
clone size: .
D gene: TRBD1
V gene: TRBV6-5
CDR3 DNA: TGTGCCAGCAGCTACTCAGGGGGATATGGCTACACCTTC
CDR3 protein: CASSYSGGYGYTF

J gene: TRBJ2-3
clone size: .
D gene: .
V gene: TRBV7-2
CDR3 DNA: TGTGCCAGCAGCTTCACCAGGGGCGTCAGAGATACGCAGTATTTT
CDR3 protein: CASSFTRGVRDTQYF

J gene: TRBJ1-5
clone size: .
D gene: .
V gene: TRBV6-1
CDR3 DNA: TGTGCCAGCAGTGAAGCGGCTTCCAGAGATTTTTGGGGGGGTCAGCCCCAGCATTTT
CDR3 protein: CASSEAASRDFWGGQPQHF

J gene: TRBJ2-7
clone size: .
D gene: .
V gene: TRBV5-5
CDR3 DNA: TGTGCCAGCAGCTTGGCTTACGAGCAGTACTTC
CDR3 protein: CASSLAYEQYF

J gene: TRBJ2-3
clone size: .
D gene: TRBD1
V gene: TRBV10-3
CDR3 DNA: TGTGCCGGTGGGACAGGGGGTTTCACAGATACGCAGTATTTT
CDR3 protein: CAGGTGGFTDTQYF

J gene: TRBJ1-5
clone size: .
D gene: .
V gene: TRBV2
CDR3 DNA: TGTGCCAGCAGGCAGGGAGGGGGTCAGCCCCAGCATTTT
CDR3 protein: CASRQGGGQPQHF

J gene: TRBJ1-5
clone size: .
D gene: .
V gene: TRBV7-2
CDR3 DNA: TGTGCCAGCAGCCCCACAGGGATCAGCAATCAGCCCCAGCATTTT
CDR3 protein: CASSPTGISNQPQHF

J gene: TRBJ2-7
clone size: once
D gene: TRBD1
V gene: TRBV12-3/TRBV12-4
CDR3 DNA: TGTGCCAGCAGTTTGAACAGGGGTTACGAGCAGTACTTC
CDR3 protein: CASSLNRGYEQYF

J gene: TRBJ1-1
clone size: .
D gene: .
V gene: TRBV19
CDR3 DNA: TGTGCCAGTAGTATACGGGAGAACACTGAAGCTTTCTTT
CDR3 protein: CASSIRENTEAFF

J gene: TRBJ2-1
clone size: .
D gene: TRBD2
V gene: TRBV2
CDR3 DNA: TGTGCCACCTGCCCCGGCGGGGGGGCCTATGAGCAGTTCTTC
CDR3 protein: CATCPGGGAYEQFF

J gene: TRBJ1-2
clone size: .
D gene: TRBD1
V gene: TRBV5-5
CDR3 DNA: TGTGCCAGCAGCTTGTGGGCCAAGGGGGCCCGAAGCTACACCTTC
CDR3 protein: CASSLWAKGARSYTF

J gene: TRBJ2-1
clone size: .
D gene: TRBD2
V gene: TRBV6-5
CDR3 DNA: TGTGCCAGCAGTTACCGGGGGGAGCACAATGAGCAGTTCTTC
CDR3 protein: CASSYRGEHNEQFF

J gene: TRBJ2-7
clone size: .
D gene: .
V gene: TRBV19
CDR3 DNA: TGTGCCAGTAGTATGGGAGGGACAGGTTTAATCTACGAGCAGTACTTC
CDR3 protein: CASSMGGTGLIYEQYF

J gene: TRBJ2-3
clone size: .
D gene: TRBD2
V gene: TRBV3-1/TRBV3-2
CDR3 DNA: TGTGCCAGCAGCCGGTGGGCTAGCGGGGGCCGTGACACAGATACGCAGTATTTT
CDR3 protein: CASSRWASGGRDTDTQYF

J gene: TRBJ2-1
clone size: .
D gene: .
V gene: TRBV5-1
CDR3 DNA: TGCGCCAGCGAAGGGGGGGGTCACAATGAGCAGTTCTTC
CDR3 protein: CASEGGGHNEQFF

J gene: TRBJ2-7
clone size: .
D gene: .
V gene: TRBV5-1
CDR3 DNA: TGCGCCAGCACGCGGGGACCGACCTACGAGCAGTACTTC
CDR3 protein: CASTRGPTYEQYF

J gene: TRBJ1-1
clone size: .
D gene: .
V gene: TRBV27
CDR3 DNA: TGTGCCAGCAGTCTTAACAGGGCAACTGAAGCTTTCTTT
CDR3 protein: CASSLNRATEAFF

J gene: TRBJ1-1
clone size: once
D gene: TRBD1
V gene: TRBV10-3
CDR3 DNA: TGTGCCATCAGTGGACAGGGGGACACTGAAGCTTTCTTT
CDR3 protein: CAISGQGDTEAFF

J gene: TRBJ1-5
clone size: .
D gene: .
V gene: TRBV6-1
CDR3 DNA: TGTGCCAGCAGTGAAGGGCTTGGGGGCGATCAGCCCCAGCATTTT
CDR3 protein: CASSEGLGGDQPQHF

J gene: TRBJ1-3
clone size: .
D gene: .
V gene: TRBV5-5
CDR3 DNA: TGTGCCAGCAGCTTGGCCGGGGGTCGGCCTGGAAACACCATATATTTT
CDR3 protein: CASSLAGGRPGNTIYF

J gene: TRBJ2-2
clone size: .
D gene: .
V gene: TRBV21-1
CDR3 DNA: TGTGCCAGCAGCAAACCGTGTACCGGGGAGCTGTTTTTT
CDR3 protein: CASSKPCTGELFF

J gene: TRBJ2-7
clone size: .
D gene: TRBD1
V gene: TRBV18
CDR3 DNA: TGTGCCAGCTCACCAAGCGGACAGGGACTTTTCTCCTACGAGCAGTACTTC
CDR3 protein: CASSPSGQGLFSYEQYF

J gene: TRBJ2-3
clone size: .
D gene: .
V gene: TRBV7-3
CDR3 DNA: TGTGCCAGCAGCTCAGAGGTGGCGGGGATAAGCACAGATACGCAGTATTTT
CDR3 protein: CASSSEVAGISTDTQYF

J gene: TRBJ1-5
clone size: .
D gene: TRBD1
V gene: TRBV6-5
CDR3 DNA: TGTGCCAGCAGTCGCGGGACAGAGGATCAGCCCCAGCATTTT
CDR3 protein: CASSRGTEDQPQHF

J gene: TRBJ2-1
clone size: .
D gene: TRBD1
V gene: TRBV9
CDR3 DNA: TGTGCCAGCAGCCCTTCCGGGACAGGGTTCAATGAGCAGTTCTTC
CDR3 protein: CASSPSGTGFNEQFF

J gene: TRBJ1-1
clone size: .
D gene: .
V gene: TRBV5-1
CDR3 DNA: TGCGCCAGCAGCTCCGGGTGGCGGGACACTGAAGCTTTCTTT
CDR3 protein: CASSSGWRDTEAFF

J gene: TRBJ2-1
clone size: .
D gene: TRBD2
V gene: TRBV4-1
CDR3 DNA: TGCGCCAGCAGCCAAGGCGGGGGGGCGTCCTACAATGAGCAGTTCTTC
CDR3 protein: CASSQGGGASYNEQFF

J gene: TRBJ1-2
clone size: once
D gene: .
V gene: TRBV5-4
CDR3 DNA: TGTGCCAGCAGCTGGGACGGAGGCCCGCACCGGGGGGGCTACACCTTC
CDR3 protein: CASSWDGGPHRGGYTF

J gene: TRBJ1-2
clone size: .
D gene: .
V gene: TRBV9
CDR3 DNA: TGTGCCAGCAGCCCCCGACAGGCGAGTGGCTACACCTTC
CDR3 protein: CASSPRQASGYTF

J gene: TRBJ1-1
clone size: .
D gene: TRBD1
V gene: TRBV7-9
CDR3 DNA: TGTGCCAGCAGCGCGGGACAGGGTCAGACTGAAGCTTTCTTT
CDR3 protein: CASSAGQGQTEAFF

J gene: TRBJ1-5
clone size: .
D gene: .
V gene: TRBV6-6
CDR3 DNA: TGTGCCAGCAGTTACTCGACCGTTTCGGGTCAGCCCCAGCATTTT
CDR3 protein: CASSYSTVSGQPQHF

J gene: TRBJ2-3
clone size: .
D gene: .
V gene: TRBV7-9
CDR3 DNA: TGTGCCAGCAGGAGAAGGGGCTCCTCTAGCACAGATACGCAGTATTTT
CDR3 protein: CASRRRGSSSTDTQYF